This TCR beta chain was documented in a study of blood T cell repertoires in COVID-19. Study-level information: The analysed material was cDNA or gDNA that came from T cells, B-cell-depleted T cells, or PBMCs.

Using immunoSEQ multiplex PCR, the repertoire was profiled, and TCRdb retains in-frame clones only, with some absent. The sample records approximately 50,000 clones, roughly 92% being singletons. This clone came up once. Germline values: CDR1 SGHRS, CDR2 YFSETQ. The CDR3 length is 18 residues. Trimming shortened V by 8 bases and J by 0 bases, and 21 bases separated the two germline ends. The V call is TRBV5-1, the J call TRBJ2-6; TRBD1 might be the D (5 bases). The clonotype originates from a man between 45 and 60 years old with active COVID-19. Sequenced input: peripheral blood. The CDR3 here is CARRRTVGRGSGANVLTF. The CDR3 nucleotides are TGCGCCAGGAGACGGACGGTTGGAAGGGGCTCTGGGGCCAACGTCCTGACTTTC.